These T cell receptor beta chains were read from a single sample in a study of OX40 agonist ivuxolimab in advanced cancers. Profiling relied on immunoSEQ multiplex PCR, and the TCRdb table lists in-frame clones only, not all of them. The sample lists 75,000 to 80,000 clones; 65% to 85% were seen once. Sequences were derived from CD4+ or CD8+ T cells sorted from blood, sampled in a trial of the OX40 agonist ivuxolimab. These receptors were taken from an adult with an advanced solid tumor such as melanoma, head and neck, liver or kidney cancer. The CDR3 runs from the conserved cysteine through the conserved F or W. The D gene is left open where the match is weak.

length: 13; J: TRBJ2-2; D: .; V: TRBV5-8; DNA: TGTGCCAGCAGCACAAGGGACACCGGGGAGCTGTTTTTT; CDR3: CASSTRDTGELFF
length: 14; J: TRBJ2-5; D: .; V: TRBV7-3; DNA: TGTGCCAGCAGCCGATCAGGGTCCCAAGAGACCCAGTACTTC; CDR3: CASSRSGSQETQYF
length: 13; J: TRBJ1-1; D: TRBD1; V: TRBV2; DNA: TGTGCCAGCACTATCGGACAGGGGCTACGGGCTTTCTTT; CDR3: CASTIGQGLRAFF
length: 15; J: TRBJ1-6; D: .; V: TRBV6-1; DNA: TGTGCCAGCAGTGAAGGTAGCTCCTATAATTCACCCCTCCACTTT; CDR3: CASSEGSSYNSPLHF
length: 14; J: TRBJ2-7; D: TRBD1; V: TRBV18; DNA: TGTGCCAGCTCACTTTTGGACAGGGAGAACGAGCAGTACTTC; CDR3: CASSLLDRENEQYF
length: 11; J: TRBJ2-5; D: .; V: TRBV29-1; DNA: TGCAGCGTTGAGCGAGAAGGGACCCAGTACTTC; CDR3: CSVEREGTQYF
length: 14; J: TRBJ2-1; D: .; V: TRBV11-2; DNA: TGTGCCAGCAGCTTATGGACTCAGGGCAATGAGCAGTTCTTC; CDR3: CASSLWTQGNEQFF
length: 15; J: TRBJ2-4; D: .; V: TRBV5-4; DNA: TGTGCCAGCAGCCCGGACTACCTAGCCAAAAACATTCAGTACTTC; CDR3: CASSPDYLAKNIQYF
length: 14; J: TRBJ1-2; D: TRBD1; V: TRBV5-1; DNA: TGCGCCAGCAGCTCCGGACAGGCTTCACCGGACTACACCTTC; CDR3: CASSSGQASPDYTF
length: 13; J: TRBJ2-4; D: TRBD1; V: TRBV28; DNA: TGTGCCAGCAGCCCCGGACAGGACGACATTCAGTACTTC; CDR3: CASSPGQDDIQYF
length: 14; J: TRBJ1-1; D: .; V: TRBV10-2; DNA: TGCGCCAGCAGCCGGGACGGCAGGAACACTGAAGCTTTCTTT; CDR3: CASSRDGRNTEAFF
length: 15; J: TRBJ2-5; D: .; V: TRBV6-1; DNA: TGTGCCAGCAGTGATCAGGGGTTGGGGCAAGAGACCCAGTACTTC; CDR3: CASSDQGLGQETQYF